This TCR beta chain stems from a study of identical twins. MiXCR, run by TCRdb on the 5' RACE reads, gives a single entry per CDR3 protein. The profile shows some 330,000 distinct CDR3 sequences, around 9.7% of them singletons. Trimming took off 4 bases at V and 9 bases at J, with 9 bases between the two ends. Germline CDR1 reads KGHDR; CDR2 reads SFDVKD. The CDR3 contains 12 residues. The chain links TRBV24-1 to TRBJ1-5; D unresolved. Material: naive T cells sorted from blood. This TCR derives from a woman aged 50 to 60 in good health. Written as DNA, the CDR3 is TGTGCCACCAGTGACCCCTTAGGGCCCCAGCATTTT. The encoded protein is CATSDPLGPQHF.